These T cell receptor beta chains were read from a single sample in a study of T cells in narcolepsy. Some clones are missing from TCRdb's copy, which holds only in-frame ones; the method was immunoSEQ multiplex PCR. The sample consists of around 34,000 clones, roughly 80% of them appearing once. Sequences were obtained from memory (CD45RA-) CD4+ T cells from blood. The receptor set was obtained from a human donor in good health. Each CDR3 is given without its conserved first and last residue.

j_call v_call cdr3_aa
TRBJ1-4 TRBV6-5 ASSRDSGSNEKLF
TRBJ1-1 TRBV28 ASSFKGLLAEAF
TRBJ2-1 TRBV6-1 ASSEVATSYNEQF
TRBJ1-2 TRBV6-4 ASSDSGNYGYT
TRBJ2-3 TRBV19 ASSNGLAGGSSTDTQY
TRBJ1-5 TRBV19 ASRGSGYSNQPQH
TRBJ2-7 TRBV14 ASSQSTSGAYEQY
TRBJ2-3 TRBV11-3 ASSAGTTTSDTQY
TRBJ1-5 TRBV6-5 ASSKQGSQPQH
TRBJ1-2 TRBV2 ASSEKRGRSGYT
TRBJ2-2 TRBV5-1 ASSDGLAGAGELF
TRBJ2-7 TRBV5-1 ASTREASSYEQY
TRBJ2-5 TRBV7-2 ASSFSFQTQY
TRBJ1-2 TRBV7-2 ASSLVGQPYGYT
TRBJ2-3 TRBV5-1 ASGRVDQDTQY
TRBJ2-1 TRBV5-1 ASSLRPGGSSYNEQF
TRBJ2-3 TRBV30 ASGQGASTDTQY
TRBJ2-7 TRBV7-6 ASSPKGVDGYEQY
TRBJ1-2 TRBV7-3 ASSLSGNQNYGYT
TRBJ1-1 TRBV5-5 ASSPRMGTGNTEAF
TRBJ2-1 TRBV5-1 ASSLTTSGRALGNEQF
TRBJ1-6 TRBV27 ASSLSKRASSPLH
TRBJ1-1 TRBV12-2 ASRDGKAF
TRBJ2-1 TRBV13 ASSLGSFLGGSSYNEQF
TRBJ2-7 TRBV15 ATSRGGSLGGKGAYEQY
TRBJ2-1 TRBV7-2 ASRSQLVYNEQF
TRBJ1-6 TRBV4-1 ASSQEGGRVTDSPLH
TRBJ2-7 TRBV11-2 ASSPFLQGYYEQY
TRBJ1-2 TRBV19 ASSSAGLDRYGYT
TRBJ1-5 TRBV30 AWSSRGGGPQH
TRBJ1-5 TRBV2 ASSWDRGHTQPQH
TRBJ1-5 TRBV19 ASKGARDRGNQPQH
TRBJ1-1 TRBV18 ASSPPGRRAF
TRBJ1-1 TRBV4-1 AGSGTGKGTEAF
TRBJ2-2 TRBV10-1 ASSGQGAANTGELF
TRBJ2-7 TRBV5-1 ASSQQGSSYEQY
TRBJ2-2 TRBV7-9 ASSFLHNTGELF
TRBJ2-1 TRBV11-3 ASSFGALPGNEQF
TRBJ1-4 TRBV4-1 ASRYHGTNEKLF
TRBJ1-5 TRBV4-1 ASSQGPGQPQH
TRBJ1-5 TRBV6-4 AANERSGSNQPQH
TRBJ2-5 TRBV10-1 ASSLGLFQETQY
TRBJ1-5 TRBV19 ASSIGTASNQPQH
TRBJ1-4 TRBV11-2 ASSPGGGREKLF
TRBJ2-2 TRBV19 ATQPGTSGRARLFGTGELF
TRBJ2-5 TRBV25-1 ASSESGSQY
TRBJ2-1 TRBV6-1 ASSDRWVRVGPRFQF
TRBJ1-1 TRBV5-6 ASSLPGGNTEAF
TRBJ2-5 TRBV11-2 AGSLGPSGGQETQY
TRBJ1-2 TRBV10-3 AISDHLTGTYGYT
TRBJ1-1 TRBV19 ASSQQSRRNTEAF
TRBJ1-2 TRBV7-9 ASSDSVRGYT
TRBJ2-3 TRBV5-1 ASSLPGLDTQY
TRBJ2-2 TRBV5-4 ASSLGQGGTGELF
TRBJ2-1 TRBV7-2 ASSFSTSGSNEQF
TRBJ2-3 TRBV5-1 ASWTGGIVTDTQY
TRBJ2-7 TRBV18 ASSPLPGQASYEQY
TRBJ1-1 TRBV7-2 ASSRQTQNTEAF
TRBJ1-1 TRBV5-6 ASSVTGYDETEAF
TRBJ2-5 TRBV28 ASSPIHSGIGETQY